These 2 T cell receptor beta chains originate from one sample sequenced in a study of T cell changes during pregnancy in multiple sclerosis. Data came from immunoSEQ multiplex PCR; TCRdb stores just in-frame clones and leaves some out. The sample gives approximately 49,000 clones, around 92% of which show up once; roughly 0.99% is in the top ten. This specimen was CD4+ T cells from peripheral blood mononuclear cells, taken in the second trimester of pregnancy. The origin of the receptors is a female donor in good health, enrolled as a control in a pregnancy study.

The chain carries TRBV10-3 and TRBJ2-4; 9 nucleotides agree with TRBD1. This CDR3 is built from 17 residues. Trimming took 0 bases from V and 8 from J; bases not matched to a gene: 11. Germline loops: CDR1 ENHRY, CDR2 SYGVKD. The CDR3 spells CAISESLSKDRGYIQYF. The DNA for the CDR3 is TGTGCCATCAGTGAGTCATTAAGTAAGGACAGGGGATACATTCAGTACTTC.

This sequence joins TRBV5-1 and TRBJ1-1; D possibly corresponds to TRBD1 (5 bases). CDR1 is SGHRS, CDR2 YFSETQ, per germline. The CDR3 totals 15 residues. V was shortened by 4 bases and J by 3 bases, with 16 bases between the two germline ends. CDR3 region: CASSGSAGGDTEAFF. CDR3 nucleotides: TGCGCCAGCAGCGGCTCAGCGGGGGGGGACACTGAAGCTTTCTTT.